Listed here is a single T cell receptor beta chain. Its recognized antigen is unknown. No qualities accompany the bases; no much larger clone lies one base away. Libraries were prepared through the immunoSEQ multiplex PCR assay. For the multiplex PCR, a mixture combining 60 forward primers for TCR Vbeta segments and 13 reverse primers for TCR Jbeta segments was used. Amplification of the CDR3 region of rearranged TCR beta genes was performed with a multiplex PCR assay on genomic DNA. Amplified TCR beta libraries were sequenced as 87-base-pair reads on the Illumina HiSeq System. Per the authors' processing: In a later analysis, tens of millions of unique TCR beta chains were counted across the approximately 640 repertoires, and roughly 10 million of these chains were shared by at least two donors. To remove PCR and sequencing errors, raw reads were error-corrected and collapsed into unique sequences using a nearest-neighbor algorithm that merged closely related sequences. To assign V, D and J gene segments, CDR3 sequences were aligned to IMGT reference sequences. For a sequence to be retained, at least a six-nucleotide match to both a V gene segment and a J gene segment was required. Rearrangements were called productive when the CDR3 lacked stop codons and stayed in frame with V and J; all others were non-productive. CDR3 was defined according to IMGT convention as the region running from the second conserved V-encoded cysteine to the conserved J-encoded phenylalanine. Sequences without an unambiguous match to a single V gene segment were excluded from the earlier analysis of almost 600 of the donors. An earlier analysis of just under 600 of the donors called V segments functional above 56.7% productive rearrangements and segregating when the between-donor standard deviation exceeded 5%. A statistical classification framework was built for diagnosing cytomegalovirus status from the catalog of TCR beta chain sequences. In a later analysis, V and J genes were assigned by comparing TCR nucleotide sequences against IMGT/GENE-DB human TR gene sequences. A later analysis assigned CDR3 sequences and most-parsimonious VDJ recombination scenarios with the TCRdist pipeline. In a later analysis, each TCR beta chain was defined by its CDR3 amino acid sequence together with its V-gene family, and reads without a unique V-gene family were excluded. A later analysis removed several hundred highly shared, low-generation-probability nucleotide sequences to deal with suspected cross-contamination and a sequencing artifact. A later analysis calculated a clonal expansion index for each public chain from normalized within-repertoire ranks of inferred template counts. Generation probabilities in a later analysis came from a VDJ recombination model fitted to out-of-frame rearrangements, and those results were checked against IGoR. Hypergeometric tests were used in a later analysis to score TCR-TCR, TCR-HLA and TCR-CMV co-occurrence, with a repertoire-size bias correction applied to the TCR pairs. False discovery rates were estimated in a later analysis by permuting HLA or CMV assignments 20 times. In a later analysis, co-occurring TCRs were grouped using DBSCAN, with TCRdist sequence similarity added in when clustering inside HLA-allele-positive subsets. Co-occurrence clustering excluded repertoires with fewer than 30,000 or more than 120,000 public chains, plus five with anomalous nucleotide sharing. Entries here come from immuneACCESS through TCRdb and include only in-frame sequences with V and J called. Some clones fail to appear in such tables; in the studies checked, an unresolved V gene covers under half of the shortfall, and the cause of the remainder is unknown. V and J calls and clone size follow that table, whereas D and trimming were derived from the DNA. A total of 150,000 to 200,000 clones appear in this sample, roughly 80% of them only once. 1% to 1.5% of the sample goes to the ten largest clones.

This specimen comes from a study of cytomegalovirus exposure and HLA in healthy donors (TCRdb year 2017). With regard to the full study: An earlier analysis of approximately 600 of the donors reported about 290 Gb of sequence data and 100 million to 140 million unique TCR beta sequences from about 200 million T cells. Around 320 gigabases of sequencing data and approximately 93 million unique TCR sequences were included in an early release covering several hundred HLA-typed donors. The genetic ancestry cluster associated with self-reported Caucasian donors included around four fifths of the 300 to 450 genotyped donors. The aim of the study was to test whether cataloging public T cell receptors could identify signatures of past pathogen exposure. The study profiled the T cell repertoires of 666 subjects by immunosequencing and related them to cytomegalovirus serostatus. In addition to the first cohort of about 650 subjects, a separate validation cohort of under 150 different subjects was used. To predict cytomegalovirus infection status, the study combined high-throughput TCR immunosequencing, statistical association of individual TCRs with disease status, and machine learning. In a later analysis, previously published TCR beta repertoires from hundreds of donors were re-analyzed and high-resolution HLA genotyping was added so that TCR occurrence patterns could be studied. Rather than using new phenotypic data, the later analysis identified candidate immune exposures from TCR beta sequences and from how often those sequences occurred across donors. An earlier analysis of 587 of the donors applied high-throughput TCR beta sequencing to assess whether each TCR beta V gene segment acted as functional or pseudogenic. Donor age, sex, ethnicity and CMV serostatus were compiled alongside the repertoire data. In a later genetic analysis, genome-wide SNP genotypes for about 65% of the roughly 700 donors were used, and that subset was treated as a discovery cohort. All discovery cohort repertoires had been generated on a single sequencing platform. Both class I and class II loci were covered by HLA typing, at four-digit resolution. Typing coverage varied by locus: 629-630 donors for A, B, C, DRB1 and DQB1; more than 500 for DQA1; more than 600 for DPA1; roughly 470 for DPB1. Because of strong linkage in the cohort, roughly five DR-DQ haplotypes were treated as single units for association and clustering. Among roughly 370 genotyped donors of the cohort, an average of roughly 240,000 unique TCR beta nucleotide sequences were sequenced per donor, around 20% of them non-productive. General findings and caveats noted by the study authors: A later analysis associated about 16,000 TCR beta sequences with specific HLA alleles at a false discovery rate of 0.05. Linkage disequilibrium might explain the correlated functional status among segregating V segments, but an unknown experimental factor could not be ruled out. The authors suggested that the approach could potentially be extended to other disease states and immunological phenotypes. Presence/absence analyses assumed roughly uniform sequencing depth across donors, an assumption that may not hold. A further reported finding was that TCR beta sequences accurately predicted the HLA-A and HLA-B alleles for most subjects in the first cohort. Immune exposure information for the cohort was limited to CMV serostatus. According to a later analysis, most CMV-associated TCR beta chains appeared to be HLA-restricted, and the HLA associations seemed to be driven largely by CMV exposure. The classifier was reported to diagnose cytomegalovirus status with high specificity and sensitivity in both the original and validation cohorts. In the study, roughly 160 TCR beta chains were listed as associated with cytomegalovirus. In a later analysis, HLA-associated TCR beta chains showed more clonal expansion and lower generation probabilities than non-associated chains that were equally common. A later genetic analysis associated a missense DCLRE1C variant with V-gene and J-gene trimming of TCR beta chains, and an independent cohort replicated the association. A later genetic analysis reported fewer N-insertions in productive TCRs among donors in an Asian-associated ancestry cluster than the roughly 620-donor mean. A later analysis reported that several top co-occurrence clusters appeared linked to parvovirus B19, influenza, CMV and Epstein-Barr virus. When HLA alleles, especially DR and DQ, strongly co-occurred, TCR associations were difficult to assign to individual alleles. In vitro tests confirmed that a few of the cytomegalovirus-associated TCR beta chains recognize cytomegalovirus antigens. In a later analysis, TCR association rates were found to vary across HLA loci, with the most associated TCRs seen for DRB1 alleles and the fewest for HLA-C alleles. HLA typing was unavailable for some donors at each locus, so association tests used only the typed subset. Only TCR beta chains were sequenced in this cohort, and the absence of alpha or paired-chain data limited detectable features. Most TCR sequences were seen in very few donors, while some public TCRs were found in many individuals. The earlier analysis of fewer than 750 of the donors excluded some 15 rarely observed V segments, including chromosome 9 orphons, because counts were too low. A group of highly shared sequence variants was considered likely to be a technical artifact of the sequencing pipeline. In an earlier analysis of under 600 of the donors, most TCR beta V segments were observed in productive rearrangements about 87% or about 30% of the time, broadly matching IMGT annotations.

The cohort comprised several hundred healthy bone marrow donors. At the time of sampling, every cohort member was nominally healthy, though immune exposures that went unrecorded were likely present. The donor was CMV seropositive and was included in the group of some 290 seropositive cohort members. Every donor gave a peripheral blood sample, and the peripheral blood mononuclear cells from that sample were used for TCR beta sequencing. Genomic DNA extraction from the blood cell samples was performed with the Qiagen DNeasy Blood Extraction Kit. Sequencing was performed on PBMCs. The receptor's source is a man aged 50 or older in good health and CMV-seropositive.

The CDR3 protein sequence reads: CASSKSGEGAETQYF. The bases are TGTGCCAGCAGCAAATCAGGGGAGGGTGCAGAGACCCAGTACTTC. The chain joins TRBV4-2 to TRBJ2-5; a tentative D match to TRBD2 spans 7 bases. V is cut by 5 bases and J by 4 bases, and the space between the germline ends is 17 bases. The CDR3 spans 15 residues, from the cysteine through the phenylalanine. The retained sequence is limited to the CDR3, 45 bases, with the frame set at the first base. CDR1 and CDR2 were assigned from the germline V gene as LGHNA and YNFKEQ.